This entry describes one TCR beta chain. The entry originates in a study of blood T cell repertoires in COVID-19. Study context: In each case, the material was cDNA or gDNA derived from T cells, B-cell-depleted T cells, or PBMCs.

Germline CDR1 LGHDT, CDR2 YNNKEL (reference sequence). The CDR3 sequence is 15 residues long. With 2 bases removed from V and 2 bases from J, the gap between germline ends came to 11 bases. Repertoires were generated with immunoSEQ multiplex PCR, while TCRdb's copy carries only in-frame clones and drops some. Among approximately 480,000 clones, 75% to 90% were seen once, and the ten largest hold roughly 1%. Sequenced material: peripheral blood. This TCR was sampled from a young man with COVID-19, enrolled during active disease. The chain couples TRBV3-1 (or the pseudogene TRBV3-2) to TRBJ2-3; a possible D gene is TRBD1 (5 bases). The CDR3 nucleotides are TGTGCCAGCAGCCAAAGGGGTTTAGTCACAGATACGCAGTATTTT. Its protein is CASSQRGLVTDTQYF.